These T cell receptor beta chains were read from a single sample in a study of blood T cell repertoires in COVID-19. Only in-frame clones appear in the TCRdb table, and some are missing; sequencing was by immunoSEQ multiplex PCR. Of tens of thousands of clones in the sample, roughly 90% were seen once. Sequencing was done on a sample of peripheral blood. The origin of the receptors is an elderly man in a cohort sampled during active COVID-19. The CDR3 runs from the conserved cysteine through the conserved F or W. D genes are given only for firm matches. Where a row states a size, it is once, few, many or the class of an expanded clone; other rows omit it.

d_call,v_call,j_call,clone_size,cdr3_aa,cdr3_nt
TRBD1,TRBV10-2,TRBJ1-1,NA,CASSQQPGQQAFF,TGCGCCAGCAGTCAACAACCGGGACAGCAAGCTTTCTTT
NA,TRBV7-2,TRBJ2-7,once,CASSSWGVSSYEQYF,TGTGCCAGCAGCTCCTGGGGCGTTAGCTCCTACGAGCAGTACTTC
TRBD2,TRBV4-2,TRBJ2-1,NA,CASSQAPGGTYNEQFF,TGTGCCAGCAGCCAAGCCCCGGGGGGGACCTACAATGAGCAGTTCTTC
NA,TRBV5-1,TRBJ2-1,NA,CASSPPTGANEQFF,TGCGCCAGCAGCCCCCCGACAGGAGCCAATGAGCAGTTCTTC
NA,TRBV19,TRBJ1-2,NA,CASQDSTNYGYTF,TGTGCCAGTCAGGACTCCACTAACTATGGCTACACCTTC
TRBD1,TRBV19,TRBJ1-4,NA,CASSKGQGGEKLFF,TGTGCCAGTAGTAAAGGACAGGGGGGTGAAAAACTGTTTTTT
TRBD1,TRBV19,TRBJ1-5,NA,CASKRPGTDNQPQHF,TGTGCCAGTAAGCGACCCGGGACAGACAATCAGCCCCAGCATTTT
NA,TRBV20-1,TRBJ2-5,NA,CSASQANQYF,TGCAGTGCGTCCCAGGCCAACCAGTACTTC
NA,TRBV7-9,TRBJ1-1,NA,CASSAQNTEAFF,TGTGCCAGCAGCGCACAGAACACTGAAGCTTTCTTT
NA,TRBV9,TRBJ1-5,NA,CASSHDASDSRQHF,TGTGCCAGCAGCCACGACGCCTCTGACAGTCGCCAGCATTTT
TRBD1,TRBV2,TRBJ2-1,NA,CASRDRDSFNEQFF,TGTGCCAGCAGAGACCGGGACAGTTTCAATGAGCAGTTCTTC
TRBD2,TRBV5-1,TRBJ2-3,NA,CASSLGAGGFTDTQYF,TGCGCCAGCAGCTTGGGCGCGGGGGGATTTACAGATACGCAGTATTTT
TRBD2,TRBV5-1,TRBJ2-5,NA,CASSVAGLAGGQETQYF,TGCGCCAGCAGCGTCGCGGGACTAGCGGGGGGGCAGGAGACCCAGTACTTC
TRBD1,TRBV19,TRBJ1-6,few,CASSTDRGRDSPLHF,TGTGCCAGTAGTACCGACAGGGGCCGTGATTCACCCCTCCACTTT
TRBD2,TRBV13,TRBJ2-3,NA,CASSLEAWAGRAYF,TGTGCCAGCAGCTTAGAAGCTTGGGCGGGGAGGGCGTATTTT
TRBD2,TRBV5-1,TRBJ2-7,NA,CASSIPGTSGGDGYYEQYF,TGCGCCAGCAGCATCCCCGGGACTAGCGGGGGGGACGGATACTACGAGCAGTACTTC
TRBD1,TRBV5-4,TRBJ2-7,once,CASSRDRMYEQYF,TGTGCCAGCAGCCGGGACAGGATGTACGAGCAGTACTTC
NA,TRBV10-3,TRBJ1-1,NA,CAISEAGDTEAFF,TGTGCCATCAGTGAGGCGGGAGACACTGAAGCTTTCTTT
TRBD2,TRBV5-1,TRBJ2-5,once,CASSLPGGETQYF,TGCGCCAGCAGCTTGCCGGGGGGAGAGACCCAGTACTTC
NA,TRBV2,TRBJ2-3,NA,CATSPETDTQYF,TGTGCCACTTCCCCGGAGACAGATACGCAGTATTTT
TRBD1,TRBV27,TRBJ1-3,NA,CASSSNRGRTIYF,TGTGCCAGCAGTTCGAACAGGGGGCGAACCATATATTTT
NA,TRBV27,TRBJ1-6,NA,CASSLISSPLHF,TGTGCCAGCAGTTTAATAAGCTCACCCCTCCACTTT
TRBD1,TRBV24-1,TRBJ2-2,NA,CATSDFRRQGLTGELFF,TGTGCCACCAGTGATTTTAGGAGACAGGGTTTGACCGGGGAGCTGTTTTTT
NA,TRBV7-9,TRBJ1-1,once,CASSFSVFLAFF,TGTGCCAGCAGCTTTTCGGTGTTTTTAGCTTTCTTT
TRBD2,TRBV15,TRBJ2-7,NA,CATSRDPRLAGIRYF,TGTGCCACCAGCAGAGATCCCAGACTAGCGGGTATCAGGTACTTC
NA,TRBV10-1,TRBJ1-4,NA,CASSDGDSFNEKLFF,TGCGCCAGCAGTGATGGCGACAGTTTTAATGAAAAACTGTTTTTT
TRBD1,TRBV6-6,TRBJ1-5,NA,CASSGTGGQPQHF,TGTGCCAGCTCCGGCACAGGGGGCCAGCCCCAGCATTTT